This T cell receptor beta chain is from a study of cytotoxic CD8 clonotypes in ibrutinib-treated CLL. Across the study: A median 12 months of treatment, range 6 to 36, preceded the collection of response samples.

TCRdb keeps only in-frame clones here, not all; method: immunoSEQ multiplex PCR. This table holds approximately 300,000 clones, around four fifths found once. Overall study results and limits: There were few public clonotypes, and on treatment they contracted or stayed stable. Clonality rose at ibrutinib response and fell back toward baseline at progression.

Concerning this clone: No antigen is known for it.

Genomic DNA (around 2 micrograms) was obtained from cryopreserved PBMCs for construction of TCR beta libraries. The clonotype originates from a human donor with chronic lymphocytic leukemia. The sequenced sample was PBMCs, obtained before ibrutinib treatment.

This CDR3 reads CAWSGDRGHEQYF. The DNA of the CDR3 is TGTGCCTGGAGTGGGGACAGGGGCCACGAGCAGTACTTC. V is TRBV30 and J is TRBJ2-7; TRBD1 agrees at 10 bases. Germline CDR1 reads GTSNPN; CDR2 reads SVGIG (reference sequence). The CDR3 totals 13 residues. The V segment lost 1 base and the J segment 5 bases; nucleotides outside the gene matches: 2.